This T cell receptor (beta chain) comes out of a study of shared clonotypes between healthy human individuals. Study background: A donor's plate count was three for CD4 naive and three for CD4 memory; CD8 naive had two and CD8 memory one.

Findings of the study overall: A handful of donors showed sharing of about 4.8% of naive CD4 clonotypes.

The donors, all of them Caucasian adults, lived in Nashville, Tennessee. For this clone: Its target is unknown.

Produced via immunoSEQ multiplex PCR; TCRdb's table is partial and in-frame only. The sample yields a few hundred thousand clones, about nine tenths seen once. The source material was memory CD8+ T cells sorted from blood. The sample's subset: CD45RO+ cells pooled with CCR7-negative TemRA cells. This sequence was found in a man younger than 35 in good health.

The CDR3 region has the DNA TGCGCCAGCACCCCAGCGGGAGAAGAGAGTTACGAGCAGTACTTC. Its translation is CASTPAGEESYEQYF. The chain is built from TRBV5-1 and TRBJ2-7; 8 bases fit TRBD2. CDR3 length: 15 residues. Losses at the gene ends were 6 bases for V and 4 bases for J; bases not matched to a gene: 12. Germline CDR1 reads SGHRS; CDR2 reads YFSETQ.